These 30 T cell receptor beta chains share one sample of origin, sequenced in a study of T cell clones after liver transplantation (dated by TCRdb to between 2018 and 2021). The library was produced with the immunoSEQ multiplex PCR assay. Here the immuneACCESS table is served through TCRdb, limited to in-frame sequences with V and J called. Missing clones are a known gap in these copies; in checked studies unresolved V genes cover under half, and the rest lacks a known reason. The sample table contains tens of thousands of clones; only one count was recorded for around two thirds of them. The ten largest make up 2.8% of the sample. Sequenced material: CD4+ T cells from blood, taken at the approximately 16-month timepoint. Receptors originate from a human patient who received a liver transplant. After a transplant, the donor of the graft may account for some T cells.

The J gene is TRBJ2-1, the V gene TRBV10-1; 9 bases fit TRBD2. The V segment lost 0 bases and the J segment 5 bases; nucleotides outside the gene matches: 5. The CDR3 consists of 16 residues. Germline V gene data show CDR1 as WNHNN and CDR2 as SYGVQD (reference sequence). CDR3 protein: CASSESRAGGDNEQFF. CDR3 DNA: TGCGCCAGCAGTGAGTCGAGAGCGGGAGGTGACAATGAGCAGTTCTTC.

The J gene is TRBJ2-4, the V gene TRBV11-3; TRBD1 is a possible D gene (6 bases). Trimming shortened V by 4 bases and J by 14 bases, and 18 bases separated the two germline ends. The CDR3 contains 13 residues. Germline CDR1 and CDR2: SGHNT and YENEEA. The CDR3 bases are TGTGCCAGCAGCTATTCACAGGGTCCGGAAGAGTACTTC. The encoded protein is CASSYSQGPEEYF.

This chain connects TRBV6-6 to TRBJ1-1, with D hard to call. Trimming took 8 bases from V and 5 from J, leaving 15 bases between them. Germline CDR1 reads MNHNY; CDR2 reads SVGAGI (reference sequence). The CDR3 consists of 13 residues. CDR3 in DNA: TGTGCCAGCGACTACGTGGGGAGTACTGAAGCTTTCTTT. Translating gives CASDYVGSTEAFF.

This clone was picked up a small number of times. The chain links TRBV2 to TRBJ1-2, with D perhaps matching TRBD1 (6 bases). V shed 2 bases and J shed 4 bases, with 14 bases lying between them. The V gene's germline CDR1 is SNHLY and CDR2 FYNNEI. The CDR3 has 15 amino acids. This CDR3 is CASSERGALFYGYTF. CDR3 nucleotides: TGTGCCAGCAGTGAACGGGGGGCGCTTTTCTATGGCTACACCTTC.

This chain links TRBV7-6 with TRBJ2-7; 14 positions agree with TRBD2. This CDR3 is 18 amino acids long. Trimming removed 4 bases from V and 2 bases from J; junction bases left unmatched: 10. Germline V gene data show CDR1 as SGHVS and CDR2 as FNYEAQ. The CDR3 region has the DNA TGTGCCAGCAGCTCGCGTAGCCCGGGACTAGCGGGAGCCTACGAGCAGTACGTC. Protein product: CASSSRSPGLAGAYEQYV.

V is TRBV4-2 and J is TRBJ2-7; TRBD2 agrees at 10 bases. Germline CDR1 LGHNA, CDR2 YNFKEQ. The J segment lost 2 bases and the V segment lost 5 bases, leaving 6 bases of the junction unmatched. The CDR3 has 15 amino acids. DNA of the CDR3: TGTGCCAGCAGCGAAAGCGGGGGGGCTCCCTACGAGCAGTACTTC. It specifies CASSESGGAPYEQYF.

The chain joins TRBV11-2 to TRBJ1-4, with 9 positions matching TRBD1. Germline CDR1 SGHAT, CDR2 FQNNGV. This CDR3 has 15 amino acids. V lost 5 bases and J lost 8; bases outside the gene matches: 9. The CDR3 spells CASSLDRGRPEKLFF. CDR3 DNA sequence: TGTGCCAGCAGCCTCGACAGGGGGAGGCCGGAAAAACTGTTTTTT. The full variable domain, in which reference TRBV11-2 and TRBJ1-4 provide the parts outside the CDR3, is EAGVAQSPRYKIIEKRQSVAFWCNPISGHATLYWYQQILGQGPKLLIQFQNNGVVDDSQLPKDRFSAERLKGVDSTLKIQPAKLEDSAVYLCASSLDRGRPEKLFFGSGTQLSVL.

This clone was recorded once. This chain uses TRBV11-2 with TRBJ2-1, with TRBD1 identical over 11 bases. The CDR3 is 19 residues long. Trimming cost V 0 bases and J 2 bases; bases outside gene matches: 9. Germline V lookup: CDR1 SGHAT, CDR2 FQNNGV. The CDR3 loop is CASSLDGIGQGATYNEQFF. In DNA, the CDR3 is TGTGCCAGCAGCTTAGATGGGATAGGACAGGGGGCAACCTACAATGAGCAGTTCTTC.

This clone was detected only a few times. V usage is TRBV6-6 and J usage is TRBJ2-1, with TRBD1 matching over 8 bases. The CDR3 has 14 residues. Germline values: CDR1 MNHNY, CDR2 SVGAGI (reference sequence). Germline trimming cut 7 bases from V and 3 bases from J; bases unmatched to any gene: 5. The CDR3 sequence is CASNPTGVYNEQFF. In DNA form, the CDR3 reads TGTGCCAGCAATCCGACAGGGGTCTACAATGAGCAGTTCTTC.

This chain links TRBV5-1 with TRBJ1-1; tentative D call: TRBD1 (5 bases). This CDR3 is 17 amino acids long. Germline V lookup: CDR1 SGHRS, CDR2 YFSETQ. Trimming removed 1 base from V and 0 bases from J, with 16 bases in between. CDR3 DNA: TGCGCCAGCAGCTTGCAGGGCATAAATTTAATGAACACTGAAGCTTTCTTT. It is translated as CASSLQGINLMNTEAFF.

The chain couples TRBV27 to TRBJ2-7; D possibly uses TRBD1 or TRBD2 (6 bases each). The CDR3 contains 14 residues. The germline V and J ends were trimmed by 5 bases and 2 bases, with 13 bases remaining between them. Germline V gene lookup returns CDR1 MNHEY and CDR2 SMNVEV (reference sequence). The DNA for the CDR3 is TGTGCCAGCAGTACCCGAGGGGGGCCCTACGAGCAGTACGTC. Translated: CASSTRGGPYEQYV.

The CDR3 region has the DNA TGTGCCAGCGCCGAGGGGACGAACACTGAAGCTTTCTTT. Translating gives CASAEGTNTEAFF. The V call is TRBV18, the J call TRBJ1-1, with a possible D match to TRBD1 (5 bases). The CDR3 is 13 amino acids. Trimming left V 8 bases short and J 1 base short, with 11 bases between. Germline CDR1 and CDR2: KGHSH and LQKENI. The full variable domain, its missing parts supplied by reference TRBV18 and TRBJ1-1, is NAGVMQNPRHLVRRRGQEARLRCSPMKGHSHVYWYRQLPEEGLKFMVYLQKENIIDESGMPKERFSAEFPKEGPSILRIQQVVRGDSAAYFCASAEGTNTEAFFGQGTRLTVV.

The CDR3 sequence is CASSLVWGYEQFF. The CDR3 DNA sequence: TGCGCCAGCAGCTTGGTTTGGGGATATGAGCAGTTCTTC. The rearrangement uses TRBV5-1 and TRBJ2-1; D uncertain. V lost 0 bases and J lost 8, with 9 bases in between. The germline V gene has CDR1 SGHRS and CDR2 YFSETQ. This CDR3 region has 13 residues.

V gene TRBV19 combines with J gene TRBJ2-7, with 8 bases that match TRBD2. V shed 4 bases and J 3 bases; nucleotides not matched to a gene: 8. From germline, CDR1 is LNHDA and CDR2 SQIVND (reference sequence). This CDR3 comprises 15 residues. The CDR3 DNA is TGTGCCAGTAGTACAACAGCGGGGGCGAACTACGAGCAGTACTTC. Translation: CASSTTAGANYEQYF. The full variable domain, rest sourced from reference TRBV19 and TRBJ2-7, is DGGITQSPKYLFRKEGQNVTLSCEQNLNHDAMYWYRQDPGQGLRLIYYSQIVNDFQKGDIAEGYSVSREKKESFPLTVTSAQKNPTAFYLCASSTTAGANYEQYFGPGTRLTVT.

The J gene is TRBJ2-1, the V gene TRBV28; 7 bases agree with TRBD1. The CDR3 has 15 amino acids. CDR1 is MDHEN, CDR2 SYDVKM, per germline. J lost 7 bases, V lost 7 bases, and 13 bases had no gene match. The CDR3 region has the DNA TGTGCCAGCACCCCCGGCCTACAGGGGTGGAATGAGCAGTTCTTC. Protein sequence: CASTPGLQGWNEQFF.

This clone was recorded once. The chain uses TRBV11-1 and TRBJ1-4, with 7 nucleotides matching TRBD1. V was clipped by 5 bases and J by 4 bases; unmatched bases: 4. The CDR3 spans 14 residues. The germline V gene encodes CDR1 SGHAT and CDR2 FQDESV (reference sequence). CDR3 region: CASSPGTDNEKLFF. The CDR3 DNA sequence: TGTGCCAGCAGCCCCGGGACAGATAATGAAAAACTGTTTTTT.

The sample holds a few counts of this clone. The V call is TRBV30, the J call TRBJ1-2; possibly TRBD1 for D (6 bases). The CDR3 is 14 residues long. Trimming took off 4 bases at V and 4 bases at J, with 16 bases between the two ends. Germline CDR1 GTSNPN, CDR2 SVGIG (reference sequence). The DNA of the CDR3 is TGTGCCTGGATGGGACACTTAATAGGCTATGGCTACACCTTC. It specifies CAWMGHLIGYGYTF.

This rearrangement joins TRBV5-6 to TRBJ1-1; D remains unclear. The CDR3 contains 15 residues. From germline, CDR1 is SGHDT and CDR2 YYEEEE. V was shortened by 0 bases and J by 1 base, with 10 bases between the two germline ends. The CDR3 protein is CASSLGALGNTEAFF. The CDR3 DNA is TGTGCCAGCAGCTTGGGGGCCCTAGGGAACACTGAAGCTTTCTTT.

The rearrangement uses TRBV7-2 and TRBJ1-6; D is unclear. The CDR3 consists of 14 residues. V was pared by 5 bases and J by 7 bases, with 12 bases between. Germline CDR1 SGHTA, CDR2 FQGNSA. This chain's CDR3 is CASSPGPINSPLHF. The CDR3 DNA is TGTGCCAGCAGCCCCGGACCGATAAATTCACCCCTCCACTTT.

The CDR3 is CASSGQGGKTFYEQYF. CDR3 DNA: TGTGCCAGCAGTGGCCAAGGGGGGAAGACCTTCTACGAGCAGTACTTC. The gene calls are TRBV28 and TRBJ2-5; tentatively, D is TRBD1 or TRBD2 (6 bases each). The J call may be in error: the DNA end matches TRBJ2-7 better. Germline CDR1 and CDR2: MDHEN and SYDVKM. The CDR3 loop spans 16 amino acids.

This clone occurred once. The V and J genes are TRBV6-1 and TRBJ2-7; weak D call: TRBD1 (5 bases). This CDR3 is 14 amino acids long. V was pared by 3 bases and J by 7 bases, with 16 bases between. Per the germline V gene, CDR1 is MNHNS and CDR2 is SASEGT. The CDR3 spells CASSEGWGSGEQYF. CDR3 nucleotides: TGTGCCAGCAGTGAGGGCTGGGGCTCGGGTGAGCAGTACTTC.

The V call is TRBV19, the J call TRBJ1-5, with 10 bases matching TRBD1. The CDR3 has 14 residues. CDR1 is LNHDA, CDR2 SQIVND, per germline (reference sequence). V shed 6 bases, J shed 7 bases, and the junction held 6 bases outside the gene matches. The CDR3 nucleotides are TGTGCCAGTAGCTCGGGACAGGGGAGCCAGCCCCAGCATTTT. It encodes CASSSGQGSQPQHF.

This clone was recorded once. The rearrangement joins TRBV11-2 to TRBJ2-7, with 8 bases that match TRBD1. Germline assignment: CDR1 SGHAT and CDR2 FQNNGV. There are 15 residues in the CDR3. V lost 3 bases to trimming and J lost 0 bases; unmatched junction nucleotides: 4. The CDR3, as DNA: TGTGCCAGCAGCTTCCAGGGGGCTAGCTCCTACGAGCAGTACGTC. Translated, it gives CASSFQGASSYEQYV.

This clone was detected a few times. The rearrangement uses TRBV9 and TRBJ1-2; D not resolved. Deletions cut 4 bases from V and 4 bases from J, with 8 bases between. Germline V gene sequence: CDR1 SGDLS, CDR2 YYNGEE. This CDR3 region has 12 residues. In DNA, the CDR3 is TGTGCCAGCAGCAGAACCACCTATGGCTACACCTTC. This encodes CASSRTTYGYTF.

V is TRBV5-6 and J is TRBJ2-3; D call uncertain. The CDR3 extends over 15 amino acids. The V end lost 3 bases, the J end lost 0 bases, and 11 bases lay between the germline ends. From germline, CDR1 is SGHDT and CDR2 YYEEEE. DNA for the CDR3: TGTGCCAGCAGCTCCCTAACGGCTAGCACAGATACGCAGTATTTT. This codes for CASSSLTASTDTQYF. The full variable domain, completed using reference TRBV5-6 and TRBJ2-3, is DAGVTQSPTHLIKTRGQQVTLRCSPKSGHDTVSWYQQALGQGPQFIFQYYEEEERQRGNFPDRFSGHQFPNYSSELNVNALLLGDSALYLCASSSLTASTDTQYFGPGTRLTVL.

The chain links TRBV9 to TRBJ2-1; 7 bases are a match to TRBD1. Germline V gene sequence: CDR1 SGDLS, CDR2 YYNGEE. The CDR3 is 14 residues long. V shed 4 bases and J 5 bases; nucleotides not matched to a gene: 6. The CDR3 bases are TGTGCCAGCAGCTCAGGGGGTATCGACAATGAGCAGTTCTTC. Its protein product is CASSSGGIDNEQFF.

This clone occurred a few times. The chain has TRBV28 and TRBJ1-2; TRBD1 might be the D (6 bases). The CDR3 consists of 12 residues. The V end lost 5 bases, the J end lost 6 bases, and 10 bases lay between the germline ends. CDR1 is MDHEN, CDR2 SYDVKM, per germline. CDR3 residues: CASSRTVDGYTF. The CDR3 DNA reads TGTGCCAGCAGTCGGACAGTCGATGGCTACACCTTC.

As regards this clone: The limits of the CDR3 on the DNA are not certain, so only TCRdb's listed CDR3 is given. V gene TRBV21-1 combines with J gene TRBJ1-1; the D call of TRBD1 is as the table states it, not checked on the DNA. TRBV21-1 is a pseudogene locus. The CDR3 is 17 residues long, counting both termini. The CDR3 reads CASSKLWGQGAITEAFF.

CDR3: CASSLGAGSYEQYF. In nucleotides, the CDR3 is TGTGCCAGCAGCTTAGGGGCCGGTAGTTACGAGCAGTACTTC. The V call is TRBV7-6, the J call TRBJ2-7; D ambiguous. Per the germline V gene, CDR1 is SGHVS and CDR2 is FNYEAQ. V was clipped by 1 base and J by 4 bases, with 11 bases between them. The CDR3 sequence is 14 residues long.

This clone was counted a single time. The gene calls are TRBV5-1 and TRBJ1-1, with D perhaps matching TRBD1 (6 bases). This CDR3 contains 15 residues. V was cut by 0 bases and J by 3 bases, with 12 bases left in between. Germline CDR1 reads SGHRS; CDR2 reads YFSETQ. The CDR3: CASSLGAGVDTEAFF. CDR3 nucleotides: TGCGCCAGCAGCTTGGGGGCAGGGGTTGACACTGAAGCTTTCTTT.